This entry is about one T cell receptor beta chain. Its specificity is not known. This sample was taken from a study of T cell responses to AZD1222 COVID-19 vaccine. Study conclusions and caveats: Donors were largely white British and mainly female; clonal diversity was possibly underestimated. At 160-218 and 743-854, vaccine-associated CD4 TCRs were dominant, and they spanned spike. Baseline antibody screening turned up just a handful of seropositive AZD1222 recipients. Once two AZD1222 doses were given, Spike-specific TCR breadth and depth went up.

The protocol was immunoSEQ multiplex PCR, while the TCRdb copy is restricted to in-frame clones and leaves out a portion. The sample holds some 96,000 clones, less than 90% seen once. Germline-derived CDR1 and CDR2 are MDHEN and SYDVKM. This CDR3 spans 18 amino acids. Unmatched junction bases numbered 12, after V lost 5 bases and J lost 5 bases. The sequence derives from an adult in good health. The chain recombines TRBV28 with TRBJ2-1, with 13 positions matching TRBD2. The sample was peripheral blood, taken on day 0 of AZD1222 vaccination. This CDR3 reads CASSPPGLAGVGNNEQFF. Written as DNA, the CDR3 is TGTGCCAGCAGTCCGCCAGGACTAGCGGGAGTTGGAAACAATGAGCAGTTCTTC. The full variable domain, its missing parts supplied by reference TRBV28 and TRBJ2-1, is DVKVTQSSRYLVKRTGEKVFLECVQDMDHENMFWYRQDPGLGLRLIYFSYDVKMKEKGDIPEGYSVSREKKERFSLILESASTNQTSMYLCASSPPGLAGVGNNEQFFGPGTRLTVL.